One sample yielded the 27 T cell receptor beta chains listed below, sequenced in a study of cytomegalovirus exposure and HLA in healthy donors. The primer mix had 60 Vbeta and 13 Jbeta primers. Clones were sequenced by immunoSEQ multiplex PCR, and TCRdb holds only the in-frame ones, with some missing. The table has roughly 60,000 clones, 75% to 85% seen once. Input material: PBMCs. These receptors all stem from a man aged 25 to 45 in good health and CMV-seronegative.

The chain couples TRBV6-1 to TRBJ2-1, with 8 bases matching TRBD1. The trim removed 4 bases at V and 4 bases at J, leaving 6 bases unmatched. CDR3 length equals 15 residues. Looked up from germline, CDR1 is MNHNS and CDR2 is SASEGT. CDR3 nucleotides: TGTGCCAGCAGTGTACGACAGGGGCCTTACAATGAGCAGTTCTTC. This encodes CASSVRQGPYNEQFF.

This sequence joins TRBV11-2 and TRBJ1-2; D perhaps matches TRBD1 (5 bases). Germline V lookup: CDR1 SGHAT, CDR2 FQNNGV. Trimming shortened V by 7 bases and J by 2 bases, and 17 bases separated the two germline ends. The CDR3 is 15 amino acids. CDR3 bases: TGTGCCAGCACCAAGACAGTTCCCCCAAACTATGGCTACACCTTC. This translates into CASTKTVPPNYGYTF.

This chain joins TRBV11-2 and TRBJ1-2, with 7 bases identical to TRBD1. In germline, CDR1 is SGHAT, CDR2 FQNNGV. The CDR3 has 15 amino acids. V trimming: 4 bases; J trimming: 5 bases; junction bases outside the gene matches: 10. CDR3 protein: CASSSGNGQEYGYTF. Written as DNA, the CDR3 is TGTGCCAGCAGCTCCGGAAATGGACAGGAGTATGGCTACACCTTC.

V and J are TRBV15 and TRBJ2-1; 8 nucleotides match TRBD2. CDR3 length equals 14 residues. Trimming cost V 7 bases and J 8 bases; bases outside gene matches: 10. Germline CDR1 and CDR2: LNHNV and YYDKDF (reference sequence). Here the CDR3 DNA reads TGTGCCACCACCCTCCAGCGGGAGCTGGATGAGCAGTTCTTC. Protein product: CATTLQRELDEQFF.

This chain uses TRBV11-2 with TRBJ2-5; no firm D call. The CDR3 contains 15 residues. Germline assignment: CDR1 SGHAT and CDR2 FQNNGV. Trimming stripped 2 bases from V and 4 bases from J, with 14 bases between. The CDR3 sequence is CASSLNVAEGETQYF. For the CDR3, the DNA is TGTGCCAGCAGCTTAAATGTTGCGGAAGGAGAGACCCAGTACTTC.

The CDR3 nucleotides read TGTGCCAGCTCACCAGGGACAGGGAGAAGGAGCACTGAAGCTTTCTTT. This gives the protein CASSPGTGRRSTEAFF. The chain carries TRBV18 and TRBJ1-1; 9 positions match TRBD1. The CDR3 has 16 amino acids. Germline CDR1 KGHSH, CDR2 LQKENI. The J segment lost 4 bases and the V segment lost 2 bases, leaving 8 bases of the junction unmatched.

The chain employs TRBV20-1 and TRBJ2-7; D call uncertain. Trimming pared 0 bases from V and 4 bases from J, leaving 4 bases between. The CDR3 runs 11 residues. CDR1 is DFQATT, CDR2 SNEGSKA, per germline (reference sequence). The CDR3 protein is CSARDLYEQYF. The CDR3, as DNA: TGCAGTGCTAGAGATTTATACGAGCAGTACTTC.

V and J are TRBV9 and TRBJ2-5; TRBD2 agrees at 12 bases. V was pared by 0 bases and J by 5 bases, with 2 bases of the junction left unmatched. The length of the CDR3 is 15 residues. Germline assignment: CDR1 SGDLS and CDR2 YYNGEE. The CDR3 DNA sequence: TGTGCCAGCAGCGTAGAGACTAGCGGGAGTGAGACCCAGTACTTC. This gives the protein CASSVETSGSETQYF. Full variable domain (rest looked up from reference TRBV9 and TRBJ2-5): DSGVTQTPKHLITATGQRVTLRCSPRSGDLSVYWYQQSLDQGLQFLIQYYNGEERAKGNILERFSAQQFPDLHSELNLSSLELGDSALYFCASSVETSGSETQYFGPGTRLLVL.

The chain carries TRBV27 and TRBJ1-2; no clear D. CDR3 length equals 14 residues. CDR1 is MNHEY and CDR2 is SMNVEV in the germline V gene (reference sequence). V gave up 4 bases and J gave up 4 bases, with 13 bases separating them. In DNA form, the CDR3 reads TGTGCCAGCAGTTCTCGGGGAGCTGGCTATGGCTACACCTTC. It codes for CASSSRGAGYGYTF.

The gene calls are TRBV14 and TRBJ2-1; 8 bases line up with TRBD1. The CDR3 length is 18 residues. Germline CDR1 is SGHDN and CDR2 is FVKESK. The junction had 14 bases not matched to a gene; V was cut back by 4 bases and J by 3 bases. The CDR3 region is CASSPRPGQGPVYNEQFF. The CDR3 DNA is TGTGCCAGCAGCCCGCGACCAGGACAGGGACCGGTCTACAATGAGCAGTTCTTC.

Details on this clone: The junction shows a germline mismatch at one end, possibly a read error. This chain links TRBV7-7 with TRBJ2-1, with 10 bases identical to TRBD2. The germline gives CDR1 SSHAT, CDR2 FNYEAQ (reference sequence). The CDR3 loop spans 16 amino acids. CDR3 nucleotide sequence: TGTGCTAGCAGCTTCCTAGCGGGAGCAGCCTACAATGAGCAGTTCTTC. Its protein product is CASSFLAGAAYNEQFF.

Worth noting for this clone: At the DNA level, this CDR3 is encoded by other sequences in the same sample as well. The CDR3 nucleotides read TGTGCCAGCAGCGAGGCGGGGGCCAACGTCCTGACTTTC. As protein: CASSEAGANVLTF. The chain couples TRBV7-6 to TRBJ2-6; D is undetermined. The germline V gene has CDR1 SGHVS and CDR2 FNYEAQ. The CDR3 is made up of 13 amino acids. Trimming stripped 5 bases from V and 4 bases from J, with 6 bases between.

V gene TRBV5-4 combines with J gene TRBJ2-2, with 7 bases lining up with TRBD2. The CDR3 totals 14 residues. Germline CDR1 is SGHNT and CDR2 is YYREEE (reference sequence). With V trimmed by 4 bases and J by 4 bases, 4 bases remained unmatched. CDR3: CASSNGGGTGELFF. DNA for the CDR3: TGTGCCAGCAGCAACGGCGGGGGCACCGGGGAGCTGTTTTTT. The full variable domain, completed using reference TRBV5-4 and TRBJ2-2, is ETGVTQSPTHLIKTRGQQVTLRCSSQSGHNTVSWYQQALGQGPQFIFQYYREEENGRGNFPPRFSGLQFPNYSSELNVNALELDDSALYLCASSNGGGTGELFFGEGSRLTVL.

The chain joins TRBV11-2 to TRBJ2-1; 13 bases align to TRBD2. This CDR3 has 14 residues. The germline CDR1 and CDR2 sequences are SGHAT and FQNNGV. Germline trimming cut 5 bases from V and 9 bases from J; bases unmatched to any gene: 4. CDR3 residues: CASSPRTSGGEQFF. For the CDR3, the DNA is TGTGCCAGCAGCCCCCGGACTAGCGGGGGTGAGCAGTTCTTC.

The rearrangement uses TRBV27 and TRBJ2-2, with D possibly matching TRBD2 (6 bases). Germline assignment: CDR1 MNHEY and CDR2 SMNVEV (reference sequence). CDR3 size: 18 residues. V shed 1 base and J shed 1 base, with 16 bases lying between them. The CDR3 DNA is TGTGCCAGCAGTTTATTTGGGGGGTATGAGCGGAACACCGGGGAGCTGTTTTTT. Its translation: CASSLFGGYERNTGELFF.

The rearrangement joins TRBV25-1 to TRBJ1-6; 7 bases align to TRBD1. This CDR3 region has 16 residues. The germline CDR1 and CDR2 sequences are MGHDK and SYGVNS. V trimming: 6 bases; J trimming: 10 bases; junction bases outside the gene matches: 15. The chain's CDR3 is CASRGIRQGEGSPLHF. CDR3 nucleotide sequence: TGTGCCAGCAGAGGAATCCGACAGGGCGAAGGATCACCCCTCCACTTT.

The chain links TRBV7-3 to TRBJ1-3; D is undetermined. This CDR3 is built from 15 residues. The V end lost 2 bases, the J end lost 2 bases, and 10 bases lay between the germline ends. CDR1 is SGHTA, CDR2 FQGTGA, per germline. As DNA, the CDR3 is TGTGCCAGCAGCTTAGGAGTCGGAACTGGAAACACCATATATTTT. Protein: CASSLGVGTGNTIYF.

The chain links TRBV15 to TRBJ2-1; 15 bases line up with TRBD2. This CDR3 spans 16 amino acids. V dropped 0 bases and J dropped 12; count of bases not matched to a gene: 6. Per the germline V gene, CDR1 is LNHNV and CDR2 is YYDKDF (reference sequence). The CDR3 nucleotides read TGTGCCACCAGCAGAGATTCGGGACTAGCGGGGGGCGTGCAGTTCTTC. Translation gives CATSRDSGLAGGVQFF.

The chain carries TRBV19 and TRBJ1-5; tentative D call: TRBD1 (6 bases). The V gene's germline CDR1 is LNHDA and CDR2 SQIVND (reference sequence). There are 15 residues in the CDR3. V lost 5 bases and J 2 bases, leaving 13 bases between the germline ends. The DNA of the CDR3 is TGTGCCAGTAGTTTCAAGAGACAGGGCAATCAGCCCCAGCATTTT. Translation gives CASSFKRQGNQPQHF. Supplemented by reference TRBV19 and TRBJ1-5, the full variable domain reads DGGITQSPKYLFRKEGQNVTLSCEQNLNHDAMYWYRQDPGQGLRLIYYSQIVNDFQKGDIAEGYSVSREKKESFPLTVTSAQKNPTAFYLCASSFKRQGNQPQHFGDGTRLSIL.

This chain joins TRBV7-2 and TRBJ1-6; 9 bases are a match to TRBD1. CDR1 and CDR2 from the germline V gene are SGHTA and FQGNSA. The CDR3 runs to 14 residues. With 5 bases clipped from V and 8 bases from J, the junction kept 4 bases outside the gene matches. The CDR3 here is CASSPWDRDSPLHF. The DNA for the CDR3 is TGTGCCAGCAGCCCGTGGGACAGGGATTCACCCCTCCACTTT.

This rearrangement joins TRBV2 to TRBJ2-7, with D possibly TRBD2 on 6 matching bases. CDR1 and CDR2 (germline): SNHLY, FYNNEI. This CDR3 has 14 amino acids. V was cut by 6 bases and J by 0 bases, with 12 bases left in between. The CDR3 spells CASRRLDHSYEQYF. CDR3 nucleotides: TGTGCCAGCAGGAGACTAGACCACTCCTACGAGCAGTACTTC. The full variable domain, rest sourced from reference TRBV2 and TRBJ2-7, is EPEVTQTPSHQVTQMGQEVILRCVPISNHLYFYWYRQILGQKVEFLVSFYNNEISEKSEIFDDQFSVERPDGSNFTLKIRSTKLEDSAMYFCASRRLDHSYEQYFGPGTRLTVT.

This clone was found once. The chain has TRBV30 and TRBJ1-4, with TRBD1 as a possible D gene (6 bases). There are 14 residues in the CDR3. V lost 5 bases to trimming and J lost 8 bases, with 18 bases between them. CDR1 and CDR2 from the germline V gene are GTSNPN and SVGIG (reference sequence). DNA of the CDR3: TGTGCCTGGGAGCCCACAGGGATGGGCGAAAAACTGTTTTTT. This codes for CAWEPTGMGEKLFF.

In its sample, this clone was seen once. The DNA for the CDR3 is TGTGCCAGCAGGGGGACAGGGGGAATCGGTCAGCCCCAGCATTTT. This sequence encodes CASRGTGGIGQPQHF. This chain joins TRBV2 and TRBJ1-5; TRBD1 aligns across 11 bases. The germline V gene encodes CDR1 SNHLY and CDR2 FYNNEI. With V trimmed by 6 bases and J by 6 bases, 7 bases remained unmatched. CDR3 size: 15 residues. Complete variable domain (other parts from reference TRBV2 and TRBJ1-5): EPEVTQTPSHQVTQMGQEVILRCVPISNHLYFYWYRQILGQKVEFLVSFYNNEISEKSEIFDDQFSVERPDGSNFTLKIRSTKLEDSAMYFCASRGTGGIGQPQHFGDGTRLSIL.

This clone occurred a few times. The chain joins TRBV6-5 to TRBJ2-2, with TRBD1 as a possible D gene (6 bases). This CDR3 has 14 residues. Looked up from germline, CDR1 is MNHEY and CDR2 is SVGAGI. Trimming shortened V by 6 bases and J by 3 bases, and 11 bases separated the two germline ends. This chain's CDR3 is CASRTPGDTGELFF. The DNA of the CDR3 is TGTGCCAGCAGGACCCCAGGGGACACCGGGGAGCTGTTTTTT.

The chain carries TRBV28 and TRBJ2-7, with D perhaps TRBD1 (5 bases). CDR1 is MDHEN, CDR2 SYDVKM, per germline. This CDR3 comprises 12 residues. The CDR3 nucleotides read TGTGTGACAGCGTCAGGGTCCTACGAGCAGTACTTC. Its translation: CVTASGSYEQYF.

This clone was seen only once. CDR3 protein: CASSLREGLASYEQYF. The CDR3 DNA reads TGTGCCAGCAGCCTTCGGGAGGGACTAGCGTCCTACGAGCAGTACTTC. This chain connects TRBV14 to TRBJ2-7; 10 nucleotides match TRBD2. The CDR3 has 16 residues. The V and J ends lost 4 bases and 1 base, in that order; junction bases with no gene match: 7. Germline V gene data show CDR1 as SGHDN and CDR2 as FVKESK.

The chain couples TRBV6-5 to TRBJ1-1; 7 positions agree with TRBD1. This CDR3 region has 12 residues. With V trimmed by 9 bases and J by 1 base, 2 bases remained unmatched. Germline V gene sequence: CDR1 MNHEY, CDR2 SVGAGI. The CDR3 region is CASRTGNTEAFF. CDR3 nucleotides: TGTGCCAGTCGGACAGGGAACACTGAAGCTTTCTTT.